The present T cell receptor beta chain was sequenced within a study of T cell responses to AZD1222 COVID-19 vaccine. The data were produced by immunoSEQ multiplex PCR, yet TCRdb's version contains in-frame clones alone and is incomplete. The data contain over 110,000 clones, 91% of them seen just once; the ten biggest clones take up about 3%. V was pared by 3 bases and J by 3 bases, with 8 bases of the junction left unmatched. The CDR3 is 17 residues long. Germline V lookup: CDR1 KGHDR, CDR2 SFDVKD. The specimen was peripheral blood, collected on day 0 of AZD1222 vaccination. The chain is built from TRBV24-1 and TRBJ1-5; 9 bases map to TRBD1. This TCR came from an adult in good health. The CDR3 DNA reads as TGTGCCACCAGTGATCCCGGGACAGGGAGTAACAATCAGCCCCAGCATTTT. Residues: CATSDPGTGSNNQPQHF.